The sequence of this TCR beta chain was determined in a study of Ad26.COV2.S vaccination and SARS-CoV-2 variants. Sequencing used immunoSEQ multiplex PCR; TCRdb keeps in-frame clones, though not all of them. The sample has 300,000 to 350,000 clones, around 84% seen once. The length of the CDR3 is 16 residues. In germline, CDR1 is MNHEY, CDR2 SVGEGT. Trimming removed 2 bases from V and 7 bases from J, with 15 bases in between. The treatment is: around 19 received Ad26.COV2.S at low or high dose, single or two shots; roughly 5 received placebo; per-sample allocation not given. Day 63 following the first vaccine or placebo injection was when the samples were taken.

Sequenced here: peripheral blood, sampled in a trial of Ad26.COV2.S vaccine versus placebo. This receptor was taken from a person between 18 and 65 years old who received the Ad26.COV2.S COVID-19 vaccine or a placebo. The J gene is TRBJ1-6, the V gene TRBV6-2 or TRBV6-3; D may be TRBD1 (5 bases). The CDR3 reads CASSYQTTARNSPLHF. The CDR3 nucleotides read TGTGCCAGCAGTTACCAAACGACAGCTCGCAATTCACCCCTCCACTTT.